The entry below describes one TCR beta chain. The source of the sample is a study of identical twins. Trimming removed 1 base from V and 0 bases from J; junction bases left unmatched: 6. The germline CDR1 and CDR2 sequences are LNHNV and YYDKDF (reference sequence). The CDR3 length is 16 residues. A universal primer site came from template switching; cDNA carried unique molecular identifiers. Each CDR3 protein gets one entry after TCRdb re-called the 5' RACE reads with MiXCR. The table has some 730,000 distinct CDR3 sequences, 15% to 20% seen once; the top ten hold around 12%. These data were also reused for a study on T cells expressing NK-cell markers. Per that paper: The TCR beta repertoires originated in sorted CD3+CD56+NKG2C+, CD3+CD56+NKG2C- and CD3+CD56-NKG2C+ T cells.

Sequencing input: PBMCs. This clonotype originated in a young woman in good health. The chain recombines TRBV15 with TRBJ2-7; 7 nucleotides line up with TRBD1. The CDR3 nucleotides are TGTGCCACCAGCAGAGCCTGGGACAGCAGCTCCTACGAGCAGTACTTC. It translates to CATSRAWDSSSYEQYF.